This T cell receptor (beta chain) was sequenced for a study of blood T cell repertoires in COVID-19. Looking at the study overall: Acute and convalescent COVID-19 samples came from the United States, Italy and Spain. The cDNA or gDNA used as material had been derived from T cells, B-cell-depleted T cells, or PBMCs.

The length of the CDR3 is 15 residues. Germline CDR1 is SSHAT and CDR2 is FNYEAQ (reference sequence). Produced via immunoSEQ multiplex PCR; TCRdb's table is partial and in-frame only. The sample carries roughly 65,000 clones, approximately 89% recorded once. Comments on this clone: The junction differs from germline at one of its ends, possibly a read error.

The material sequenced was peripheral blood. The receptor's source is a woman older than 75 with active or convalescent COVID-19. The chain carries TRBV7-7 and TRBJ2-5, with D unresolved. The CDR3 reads CASSPRPRAKETQYF. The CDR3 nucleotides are TGTGCTAGCAGCCCCAGGCCGCGCGCCAAGGAGACCCAGTACTTC.